One sample yielded the 25 T cell receptor beta chains listed below, sequenced in a study of regulatory T cells in long-lasting Graves disease. Noted time point: newly diagnosed GD, antithyroid drugs for less than 3 months. PBMC-extracted RNA yielded the TCR library. Construction of TCR beta libraries relied on iRepertoire HTBI primers and on Arm-PCR targeting CDR3 regions. MiXCR, run by TCRdb on the multiplex PCR reads, gives a single entry per CDR3 protein. This table holds fewer than 350,000 distinct CDR3 sequences, 18% found once. The sequences come from peripheral blood mononuclear cells (PBMCs), collected at new diagnosis, from a patient treated with antithyroid drugs. The receptor set was obtained from a female donor with Graves disease.

Many counts were recorded for this clonotype. The chain couples TRBV27 to TRBJ2-3, with a possible D match to TRBD2 (5 bases). Germline V gene lookup returns CDR1 MNHEY and CDR2 SMNVEV (reference sequence). This CDR3 is 16 amino acids long. V was clipped by 2 bases and J by 2 bases, with 14 bases between them. In DNA, the CDR3 is TGTGCCAGCAGTTTAACGTCCGGGGTTGTCACAGATACGCAGTATTTT. Translated, it gives CASSLTSGVVTDTQYF.

Ten or more counts support this clonotype. The J gene is TRBJ2-5, the V gene TRBV6-1; unclear D gene. CDR1 and CDR2 (germline): MNHNS, SASEGT. V was clipped by 6 bases and J by 2 bases, with 19 bases between them. This CDR3 contains 16 residues. The CDR3 reads CASSQSLRRGQETQYF. The CDR3 coding sequence is TGTGCCAGCAGCCAATCCCTTAGGAGAGGTCAAGAGACCCAGTACTTC.

There are many counts of this clonotype. This chain uses TRBV12-3 or TRBV12-4 with TRBJ2-1; 7 bases are a match to TRBD1. CDR3 length: 18 residues. Trimming cost V 5 bases and J 3 bases; bases outside gene matches: 16. CDR3: CASSPQGQVWGHYNEQFF. The CDR3 coding sequence is TGTGCCAGCAGTCCGCAAGGACAGGTTTGGGGACACTACAATGAGCAGTTCTTC.

This clonotype has only a few counts. The rearrangement joins TRBV10-3 to TRBJ1-6; weak D call: TRBD1 (5 bases). Germline CDR1 and CDR2: ENHRY and SYGVKD. Trimming cost V 2 bases and J 5 bases, with 7 bases left between them. The CDR3 runs to 14 residues. The CDR3 DNA sequence: TGTGCCATCAGTGAGCGGGACGATAATTCACCCCTCCACTTT. Its protein is CAISERDDNSPLHF.

At least ten counts were recorded for this clonotype. The genes are TRBV10-2 and TRBJ2-5; possibly TRBD1 or TRBD2 for D (7 bases each). The V end was cut by 7 bases, the J end by 2 bases, with 17 bases between. The CDR3 extends over 15 amino acids. The V gene's germline CDR1 is WSHSY and CDR2 SAAADI. The CDR3 nucleotides read TGCGCCAGCATTATCGACAGGGAGGGTCAAGAGACCCAGTACTTC. Encoded protein: CASIIDREGQETQYF.

The chain couples TRBV5-1 to TRBJ1-1, with D possibly TRBD1 on 5 matching bases. V was trimmed by 5 bases and J by 2 bases, leaving 16 bases between them. The CDR3 has 15 amino acids. In germline, CDR1 is SGHRS, CDR2 YFSETQ. The CDR3 loop reads CASRFPGRENTEAFF. CDR3 in DNA: TGCGCCAGCAGATTCCCGGGACGAGAAAACACTGAAGCTTTCTTT.

Concerning this clonotype itself: A much larger clone differs by one base, so this may be a read error. The chain employs TRBV20-1 and TRBJ1-1; D is uncertain. The CDR3 contains 14 residues. In germline, CDR1 is DFQATT, CDR2 SNEGSKA (reference sequence). The DNA for the CDR3 is TGCAGTGCTAGAGTGGCAGCGCTAAACACTGGAGCTTTCTTT. This encodes CSARVAALNTGAFF.

This clonotype was detected ten times or more. The rearrangement joins TRBV19 to TRBJ2-3, with 13 bases fitting TRBD2. V was clipped by 6 bases and J by 0 bases; unmatched bases: 6. Germline V gene sequence: CDR1 LNHDA, CDR2 SQIVND (reference sequence). The CDR3 is 17 residues long. The CDR3 nucleotides read TGTGCCAGTAGGGGACTAGCGGGACGTGCTAGCACAGATACGCAGTATTTT. Translated: CASRGLAGRASTDTQYF.

This clonotype was recorded many times. CDR3 nucleotides: TGTGCCAGCAGCTTGGACAGGGGGCTCGGAAACACCATATATTTT. This codes for CASSLDRGLGNTIYF. The rearrangement joins TRBV7-3 to TRBJ1-3; the match to TRBD1 covers 11 bases. The V and J ends lost 3 bases and 4 bases, in that order; junction bases with no gene match: 2. Germline lookup yields CDR1 SGHTA and CDR2 FQGTGA. The CDR3 has 15 residues.

This clonotype was detected ten times or more. The V and J genes are TRBV11-3 and TRBJ2-7; 8 bases match TRBD1. Germline trimming cut 3 bases from V and 3 bases from J; bases unmatched to any gene: 7. Germline V lookup: CDR1 SGHNT, CDR2 YENEEA. The CDR3 has 15 residues. CDR3: CASSLPDREYYEQYF. The CDR3 DNA follows: TGTGCCAGCAGCTTGCCGGACAGGGAATACTACGAGCAGTACTTC.

This sequence joins TRBV7-9 and TRBJ1-4; 9 bases line up with TRBD1. The germline V gene has CDR1 SEHNR and CDR2 FQNEAQ (reference sequence). J was trimmed by 8 bases and V by 5 bases; bases with no gene match: 6. The CDR3 totals 14 residues. CDR3 in DNA: TGTGCCAGCAGCCGGGACAGGGCTTCCGAAAAACTGTTTTTT. It codes for CASSRDRASEKLFF.

There are many counts of this clonotype. The chain joins TRBV20-1 to TRBJ1-6; D remains unclear. CDR3 length equals 14 residues. Trimming left V 0 bases short and J 6 bases short, with 9 bases between. CDR1 DFQATT and CDR2 SNEGSKA come from the germline V gene (reference sequence). CDR3 nucleotide sequence: TGCAGTGCTAGAGATAGGAGGGCTAATTCACCCCTCCACTTT. Residues: CSARDRRANSPLHF.

This clonotype was seen at least ten times. This sequence joins TRBV10-3 and TRBJ1-4; D perhaps matches TRBD1 (5 bases). V dropped 0 bases and J dropped 3 bases, with 8 bases sitting between them. From germline, CDR1 is ENHRY and CDR2 SYGVKD. The CDR3 runs to 15 residues. The CDR3 nucleotides are TGTGCCATCAGTGAGTCCGGGGGTGCTAATGAAAAACTGTTTTTT. This gives the protein CAISESGGANEKLFF.

This clonotype was picked up many times. The chain employs TRBV24-1 and TRBJ2-3; D not resolved. This CDR3 is 17 amino acids long. Germline lookup yields CDR1 KGHDR and CDR2 SFDVKD. V was shortened by 1 base and J by 0 bases, with 13 bases between the two germline ends. Here the CDR3 DNA reads TGTGCCACCAGTGATTTAGTCGACGGCCCTAGCACAGATACGCAGTATTTT. Protein: CATSDLVDGPSTDTQYF.

This clonotype was counted at least ten times. CDR3 region: CSARKGQRTGGYTF. DNA for the CDR3: TGCAGTGCTAGAAAGGGACAGAGGACTGGTGGCTACACCTTC. The chain uses TRBV20-1 and TRBJ1-2, with 7 nucleotides matching TRBD1. CDR3 length: 14 amino acids. Germline CDR1 is DFQATT and CDR2 is SNEGSKA (reference sequence). Germline trimming cut 2 bases from V and 7 bases from J; bases unmatched to any gene: 10.

This clonotype was observed a few times. The chain combines TRBV19 with TRBJ2-1; no definite D call. V lost 6 bases to trimming and J lost 2 bases, with 8 bases between them. The CDR3 is 13 residues long. Per the germline V gene, CDR1 is LNHDA and CDR2 is SQIVND (reference sequence). CDR3 amino acids: CASRELAYNEQFF. CDR3 nucleotides: TGTGCCAGTAGGGAGCTAGCCTACAATGAGCAGTTCTTC.

This clonotype was detected ten times or more. V gene TRBV19 combines with J gene TRBJ2-1, with TRBD2 identical over 8 bases. Germline CDR1 is LNHDA and CDR2 is SQIVND (reference sequence). The V gene end was trimmed by 3 bases and the J gene end by 8 bases; junction bases not matched to a gene: 6. The CDR3 length is 14 residues. For the CDR3, the DNA is TGTGCCAGTAGTATGGGACTAGTGGGCGATGAGCAGTTCTTC. Encoded protein: CASSMGLVGDEQFF.

This clonotype appeared many times. The J gene is TRBJ2-5, the V gene TRBV12-3 or TRBV12-4; D not resolved. The germline V and J ends were trimmed by 2 bases and 3 bases, with 10 bases remaining between them. This CDR3 contains 14 residues. CDR3: CASSLRVREETQYF. DNA of the CDR3: TGTGCCAGCAGTTTAAGAGTTCGGGAAGAGACCCAGTACTTC.

This chain connects TRBV19 to TRBJ2-1; TRBD2 agrees at 7 bases. The CDR3 is 16 amino acids. V lost 4 bases to trimming and J lost 3 bases; unmatched junction nucleotides: 9. CDR1 and CDR2 from the germline V gene are LNHDA and SQIVND (reference sequence). The CDR3 protein is CASSNFGLGGYNEQFF. CDR3 bases: TGTGCCAGTAGTAATTTCGGACTAGGAGGCTACAATGAGCAGTTCTTC.

The J gene is TRBJ1-2, the V gene TRBV18, with a possible D match to TRBD1 (5 bases). Germline values: CDR1 KGHSH, CDR2 LQKENI. Trimming left V 4 bases short and J 6 bases short, with 18 bases between. CDR3 size: 15 residues. CDR3 amino acids: CASSHVPGRLDGYTF. The CDR3 DNA sequence: TGTGCCAGCTCACACGTCCCAGGGAGGTTGGATGGCTACACCTTC.

This clonotype was seen more than once but under ten times. The chain couples TRBV4-1 to TRBJ1-2; D call uncertain. This CDR3 spans 15 amino acids. V lost 4 bases and J lost 5, with 17 bases in between. Germline V gene data show CDR1 as MGHRA and CDR2 as YSYEKL. The CDR3 coding sequence is TGCGCCAGCAGCCCCTTGGGCGTTCATCTATATGGCTACACCTTC. Its translation: CASSPLGVHLYGYTF.

This clonotype was observed at least ten times. The chain joins TRBV6-1 to TRBJ2-2; 7 bases line up with TRBD1. V shed 7 bases, J shed 4 bases, and the junction held 6 bases outside the gene matches. The CDR3 spans 14 residues. Germline-derived CDR1 and CDR2 are MNHNS and SASEGT. CDR3: CASINRGSTGELFF. CDR3 bases: TGTGCCAGCATAAACAGGGGTAGCACCGGGGAGCTGTTTTTT.

This clonotype was seen at least ten times. The chain recombines TRBV15 with TRBJ2-7, with TRBD2 matching 8 bases. Per the germline V gene, CDR1 is LNHNV and CDR2 is YYDKDF (reference sequence). With V trimmed by 1 base and J by 3 bases, 5 bases remained unmatched. This CDR3 comprises 15 residues. The CDR3 is CATSRVTSGHYEQYF. The CDR3 nucleotides are TGTGCCACCAGCAGAGTAACTAGCGGACACTACGAGCAGTACTTC. Filled out from reference TRBV15 and TRBJ2-7, the complete variable domain reads DAMVIQNPRYQVTQFGKPVTLSCSQTLNHNVMYWYQQKSSQAPKLLFHYYDKDFNNEADTPDNFQSRRPNTSFCFLDIRSPGLGDTAMYLCATSRVTSGHYEQYFGPGTRLTVT.

About this clonotype itself: This sequence may be a read error, since a much larger clone differs from it by one base. This sequence joins TRBV7-8 and TRBJ2-5; 9 bases fit TRBD1. After removal of 3 bases from V and 4 bases from J, the junction contained 3 bases not matched to a gene. Germline CDR1 SGHVS, CDR2 FQNEAQ. The CDR3 is made up of 14 amino acids. The CDR3 protein is CASSFRTGVETQYF. The CDR3 DNA sequence: TGTGCCAGCAGCTTCCGGACAGGGGTAGAGACCCAGTACTTC.

The chain couples TRBV19 to TRBJ2-2; D is perhaps TRBD2 (6 bases). The CDR3 is 13 amino acids. V gave up 3 bases and J gave up 9 bases, with 11 bases separating them. Germline V gives CDR1 LNHDA, CDR2 SQIVND (reference sequence). The CDR3 sequence: CASSIGGDRELFF. The CDR3 region has the DNA TGTGCCAGTAGTATCGGAGGGGACCGGGAGCTGTTTTTT.